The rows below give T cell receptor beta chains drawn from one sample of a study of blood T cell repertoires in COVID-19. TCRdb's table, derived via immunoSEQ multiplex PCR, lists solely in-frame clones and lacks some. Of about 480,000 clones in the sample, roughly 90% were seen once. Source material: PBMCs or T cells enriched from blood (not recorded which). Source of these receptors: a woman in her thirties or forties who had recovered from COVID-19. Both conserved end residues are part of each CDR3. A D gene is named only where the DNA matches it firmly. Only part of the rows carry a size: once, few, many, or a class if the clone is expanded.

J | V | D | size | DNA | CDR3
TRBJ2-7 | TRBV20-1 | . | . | TGCAGTGCTAGTACAGGGTACAGCGGTTACGAGCAGTACTTC | CSASTGYSGYEQYF
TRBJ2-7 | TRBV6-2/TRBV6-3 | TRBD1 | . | TGTGCCAGCAGCCCTACATTTGGGACAGGATCCTACGAGCAGTACTTC | CASSPTFGTGSYEQYF
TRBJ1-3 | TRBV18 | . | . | TGTGCCAGCTCACCGGGGACAACCGGAAACACCATATATTTT | CASSPGTTGNTIYF
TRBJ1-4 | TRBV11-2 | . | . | TGTGCCAGCAGCTATGGGGCAGTTAATGAAAAACTGTTTTTT | CASSYGAVNEKLFF
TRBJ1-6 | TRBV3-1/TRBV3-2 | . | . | TGTGCCAGCAGCCCTACCAATTCACCCCTCCACTTT | CASSPTNSPLHF
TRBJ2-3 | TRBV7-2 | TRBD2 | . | TGTGCCAGCAGCTTAACTAGCGGGAGCACAGATACGCAGTATTTT | CASSLTSGSTDTQYF
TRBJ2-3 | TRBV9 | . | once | TGTGCCAGCAGCGTGTCCTCAGATACGCAGTATTTT | CASSVSSDTQYF
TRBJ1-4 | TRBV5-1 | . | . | TGCGCCAGCAGCCTAGGACACGCAACTAATGAAAAACTGTTTTTT | CASSLGHATNEKLFF
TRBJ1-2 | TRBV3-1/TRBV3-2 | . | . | TGTGCCAGCAGCCAAGCGGGGGGAGACTATGGCTACACCTTC | CASSQAGGDYGYTF
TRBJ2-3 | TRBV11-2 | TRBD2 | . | TGTGCCAGCAGCCCGAGACTAGCGGGAGATCTAGATACGCAGTATTTT | CASSPRLAGDLDTQYF
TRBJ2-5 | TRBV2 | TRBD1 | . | TGTGCCAGGACAAAGCCGGGACAGGGTTTTCGGGAGACCCAGTACTTC | CARTKPGQGFRETQYF
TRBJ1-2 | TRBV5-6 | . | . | TGTGCCAGCAGCTTGGTCACTCCTAGGAGGGCTAACTATGGCTACACCTTC | CASSLVTPRRANYGYTF
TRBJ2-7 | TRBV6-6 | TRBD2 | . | TGTGCCAGCAGTCACCCGACTAGCGGGAGATTATACGAGCAGTACTTC | CASSHPTSGRLYEQYF
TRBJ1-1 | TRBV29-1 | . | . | TGCAGCGTTCAGGGACGAGGGGGACAAGTCATGAACACTGAAGCTTTCTTT | CSVQGRGGQVMNTEAFF
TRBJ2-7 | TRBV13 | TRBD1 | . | TGTGCCAGCAGCTTTGGGGACAGGGGGTCCTACGAGCAGTACTTC | CASSFGDRGSYEQYF
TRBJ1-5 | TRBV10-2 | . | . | TGCGCCAGCGGACCCGGACGGGGTTTCGGCAATCAGCCCCAGCATTTT | CASGPGRGFGNQPQHF
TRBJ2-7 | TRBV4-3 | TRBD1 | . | TGCGCCAGCAGCCTTTCCGGGACAGGGGTCCCCGAGCAGTACTTC | CASSLSGTGVPEQYF
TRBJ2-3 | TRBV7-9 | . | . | TGTGCCAGCAGCCTCCCCTCACATTCGCTTACAGATACGCAGTATTTT | CASSLPSHSLTDTQYF
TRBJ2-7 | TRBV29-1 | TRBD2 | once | TGCAGCGTTGCGTGGACTAGCGGGAGAGCAGCCTACGAGCAGTACTTC | CSVAWTSGRAAYEQYF
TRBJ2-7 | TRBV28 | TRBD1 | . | TGTGCCAGCAGTCCTCCGGGACAGGGGACCTACGAGCAGTACTTC | CASSPPGQGTYEQYF
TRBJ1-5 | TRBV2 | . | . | TGTGCCAGCAGTAAAGCCAAGCGGAATCAGCCCCAGCATTTT | CASSKAKRNQPQHF
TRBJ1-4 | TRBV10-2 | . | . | TGCGCCAGCCGTTCAGGTGGAAGTGAAAAACTGTTTTTT | CASRSGGSEKLFF
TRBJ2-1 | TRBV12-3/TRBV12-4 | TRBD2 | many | TGTGCCAGCAGCGTACGAGCGGGAGAGCAGTTCTTC | CASSVRAGEQFF
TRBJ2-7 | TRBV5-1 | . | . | TGCGCCAGCAGCCCGGAGCCCCGTGGGGAGCAGTACTTC | CASSPEPRGEQYF
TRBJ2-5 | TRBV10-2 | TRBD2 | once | TGCGCCAGCAGTGGAGGAGCGGGGGAAGAGACCCAGTACTTC | CASSGGAGEETQYF
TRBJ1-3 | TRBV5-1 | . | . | TGCGCCAGCAGCCCCTCTTACTCTGGAAACACCATATATTTT | CASSPSYSGNTIYF
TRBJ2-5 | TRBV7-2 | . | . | TGTGCCAGCAACCCCGGGGGGCTTGAGACCCAGTACTTC | CASNPGGLETQYF
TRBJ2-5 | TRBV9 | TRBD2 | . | TGTGCCAGCAGCCTAAGTGGACTAGCTCACGAGACCCAGTACTTC | CASSLSGLAHETQYF
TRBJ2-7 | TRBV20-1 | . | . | TGCAGTGGCAGGGCTGGGCACGAGCAGTACTTC | CSGRAGHEQYF
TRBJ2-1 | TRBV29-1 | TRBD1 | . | TGCAGCGTTGCGGGACAGGGCTCCTACAATGAGCAGTTCTTC | CSVAGQGSYNEQFF
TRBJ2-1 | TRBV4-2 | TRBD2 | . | TGTGCCAGCAGCCAAGGGGAGGGCGGTGAGCAGTTCTTC | CASSQGEGGEQFF
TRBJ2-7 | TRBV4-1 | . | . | TGCGCCAGCAGCCAAGATCTCAGTAGAGGACAAGCTACCTACGAGCAGTACTTC | CASSQDLSRGQATYEQYF
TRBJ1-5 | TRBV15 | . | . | TGTGCCACCAGCAAATCGACAGCATATCAGCCCCAGCATTTT | CATSKSTAYQPQHF
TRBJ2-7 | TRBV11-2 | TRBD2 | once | TGTGCCAGCAGCGCTCGTTGGACGGGAGGGCCGTCCCTTACCTACGAGCAGTACTTC | CASSARWTGGPSLTYEQYF
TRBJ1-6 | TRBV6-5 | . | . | TGTGCCAGCAGTCAGGGGAGAAATTCACCCCTCCACTTT | CASSQGRNSPLHF
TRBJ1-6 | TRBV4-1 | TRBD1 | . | TGCGCCAGCAGCCAAGATCTACAGGGGGTAGGCTCCTATAATTCACCCCTCCACTTT | CASSQDLQGVGSYNSPLHF
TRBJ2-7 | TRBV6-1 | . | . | TGTGCCAGCAGTGAAGGGTGGAGGGAGTACGAGCAGTACTTC | CASSEGWREYEQYF